This entry concerns a single T cell receptor (beta chain). Trimming left V 4 bases short and J 4 bases short, with 12 bases between. Germline V gene data show CDR1 as KGHDR and CDR2 as SFDVKD. CDR3 length equals 15 residues. The data stem from a study of Ad26.COV2.S vaccination and SARS-CoV-2 variants. As to treatment: some 20 received Ad26.COV2.S at low or high dose, single or two shots; about 5 received placebo; per-sample allocation not given. Collection of samples fell on day 63 after the first vaccine or placebo injection. Only in-frame clones appear in the TCRdb table, and some are missing; sequencing was by immunoSEQ multiplex PCR. The sample includes roughly 270,000 clones, more than 75% of them seen just once.

This TCR was recovered from a person between 18 and 60 years old who received the Ad26.COV2.S COVID-19 vaccine or a placebo. Sequences were derived from peripheral blood, sampled in a trial of Ad26.COV2.S vaccine versus placebo. This chain joins TRBV24-1 and TRBJ2-2, with D possibly called TRBD1 or TRBD2 (5 bases each). The DNA of the CDR3 is TGTGCCACCAGTGACGCGGGTGGGGGCACCGGGGAGCTGTTTTTT. Translation: CATSDAGGGTGELFF.